These T cell receptor beta chains were read from a single sample in a study of blood T cells in healthy people across ages. TCRdb used MiXCR to reprocess the 5' RACE reads, holding one entry per CDR3 protein. The sample has 500,000 to 650,000 distinct CDR3 sequences; 27% are singletons. A further study also used this sample, focusing on T cells of mothers and their children.

What was sequenced was blood. Receptors originate from a boy aged 2 to 9 in good health. The CDR3 runs from the conserved cysteine through the conserved F or W. The order of the fields is J gene, V gene, CDR3 protein.

TRBJ2-7	TRBV4-2	CASSQDAGAGGSYEQYF
TRBJ2-3	TRBV9	CASSAGASAKDTQYF
TRBJ2-2	TRBV7-9	CASSPYGPGELFF
TRBJ2-5	TRBV6-5	CASSRGGRAHEQSF
TRBJ2-2	TRBV9	CASSVAPLAGGTGELFF
.	TRBV7-9	CASSSFGVGFNEQFF
.	TRBV21-1	CASSRPDRGINEQFF
TRBJ1-2	TRBV7-9	CASSYIRDGASGYTF
TRBJ2-2	TRBV11-3	CASTPGANTGELFF
.	TRBV7-2	CASSRREGAEQYF
TRBJ2-5	TRBV12-3/TRBV12-4	CASSLAASQETQYF
TRBJ2-3	TRBV12-3/TRBV12-4	CASSLDGGPDTQYF
TRBJ1-2	TRBV12-3/TRBV12-4	CASSPPRGASYGYTF
TRBJ2-7	TRBV5-1	CASSYWAGGTYEQYF
TRBJ2-1	TRBV4-1	CASSQEIASSYNEQFF
TRBJ1-1	TRBV6-6	CASSPHDRGNTEAFF
TRBJ2-7	TRBV20-1	CSASRLAGVSYEQYF
TRBJ2-7	TRBV7-9	CASSWGASYEQYF
TRBJ2-2	TRBV3-1	CASSHPTLTGELFF
TRBJ2-5	TRBV27	CASGGTGGLETQYF
TRBJ2-5	TRBV7-3	CASSLGGFGETQYF
TRBJ2-1	TRBV10-2	CASSSRNEQFF